The 22 T cell receptor beta chains in this list originate from one sample, sequenced in a study of early T cells in non-severe SARS-CoV-2 infection. MiXCR, run by TCRdb on the 5' RACE reads, gives a single entry per CDR3 protein. The sample records tens of thousands of distinct CDR3 sequences, roughly 9.2% being singletons. Sample: whole blood. These receptors were taken from an adult who was a healthcare worker with PCR-confirmed SARS-CoV-2 infection or an uninfected control (not recorded which).

This clonotype was found many times. The V call is TRBV5-1, the J call TRBJ1-3, with 7 bases lining up with TRBD1. Looked up from germline, CDR1 is SGHRS and CDR2 is YFSETQ. CDR3 length: 14 residues. J was trimmed by 4 bases and V by 3 bases; bases with no gene match: 4. Written as DNA, the CDR3 is TGCGCCAGCAGCTCCGGGACAGTGGGAAACACCATATATTTT. Translating gives CASSSGTVGNTIYF.

The table lists this clonotype with many counts. The chain uses TRBV29-1 and TRBJ2-7, with D perhaps TRBD1 or TRBD2 (5 bases each). Germline loops: CDR1 SQVTM, CDR2 ANQGSEA. The V end lost 5 bases, the J end lost 7 bases, and 12 bases lay between the germline ends. The CDR3 runs 11 residues. The CDR3 spells CSVFKEGEQYF. The DNA for the CDR3 is TGCAGCGTTTTTAAAGAGGGGGAGCAGTACTTC.

The DNA of the CDR3 is TGTGCCAGCAGCTTAACGAGGAAGAACACTGAAGCTTTCTTT. Amino acid sequence: CASSLTRKNTEAFF. The chain couples TRBV7-6 to TRBJ1-1; D is unresolved. The CDR3 runs 14 residues. V gave up 2 bases and J gave up 1 base, with 8 bases separating them. Germline V gene sequence: CDR1 SGHVS, CDR2 FNYEAQ.

A few counts support this clonotype. CDR3 DNA sequence: TGTGCCAGCAGCTTAGCACGCGTGTCCAGACAAGAGACCCAGTACTTC. Its translation: CASSLARVSRQETQYF. The chain couples TRBV7-8 to TRBJ2-5; D gene ambiguous. Germline CDR1 reads SGHVS; CDR2 reads FQNEAQ. V lost 0 bases, J lost 2 bases, and 13 bases lay in between. The CDR3 runs to 16 residues.

This clonotype came up many times. This chain joins TRBV7-2 and TRBJ2-5, with 9 bases lining up with TRBD2. Losses at the gene ends were 1 base for V and 1 base for J; bases not matched to a gene: 7. Germline V gene data show CDR1 as SGHTA and CDR2 as FQGNSA. The CDR3 loop spans 17 amino acids. The CDR3 sequence: CASSLGPSGGTQETQYF. The CDR3 region has the DNA TGTGCCAGCAGCTTAGGCCCAAGCGGGGGGACCCAAGAGACCCAGTACTTC. The full variable domain, in which reference TRBV7-2 and TRBJ2-5 provide the parts outside the CDR3, is GAGVSQSPSNKVTEKGKDVELRCDPISGHTALYWYRQSLGQGLEFLIYFQGNSAPDKSGLPSDRFSAERTGGSVSTLTIQRTQQEDSAVYLCASSLGPSGGTQETQYFGPGTRLLVL.

This clonotype was detected many times. The genes are TRBV20-1 and TRBJ1-2; no clear D. Trimming cost V 7 bases and J 1 base, with 10 bases left between them. This CDR3 comprises 12 residues. Germline V gene lookup returns CDR1 DFQATT and CDR2 SNEGSKA (reference sequence). CDR3 region: CSVQYFNYGYTF. The CDR3 DNA reads TGCAGTGTTCAGTATTTTAACTATGGCTACACCTTC.

This clonotype was picked up a small number of times. V and J are TRBV5-6 and TRBJ1-1; 9 nucleotides agree with TRBD1. Per the germline V gene, CDR1 is SGHDT and CDR2 is YYEEEE. J gave up 5 bases and V 5 bases, and 13 bases lay outside the gene matches. The CDR3 loop spans 16 amino acids. The CDR3 coding sequence is TGTGCCAGCAGACCTTGGGGGACAGGGACTTGGACTGAAGCTTTCTTT. Translated: CASRPWGTGTWTEAFF.

This clonotype occurred many times. This chain links TRBV3-1 with TRBJ2-1; TRBD2 agrees at 10 bases. The J segment lost 14 bases and the V segment lost 1 base, leaving 2 bases of the junction unmatched. Germline V gene lookup returns CDR1 LGHDT and CDR2 YNNKEL (reference sequence). This CDR3 is 12 amino acids long. The CDR3 coding sequence is TGTGCCAGCAGCCAAGTTGGGACTAGCGAGTTCTTC. Translating gives CASSQVGTSEFF.

This clonotype was seen at least ten times. This rearrangement joins TRBV27 to TRBJ1-6; possibly TRBD1 for D (6 bases). This CDR3 has 16 amino acids. The V end was cut by 8 bases, the J end by 5 bases, with 19 bases between. From germline, CDR1 is MNHEY and CDR2 SMNVEV (reference sequence). The DNA for the CDR3 is TGTGCCAGCGCCGGGGAGGGGGAGATGGATAATTCACCCCTCCACTTT. Its protein is CASAGEGEMDNSPLHF.

This clonotype occurred many times. V gene TRBV6-6 combines with J gene TRBJ1-1; no reliable D call. V lost 6 bases and J 8 bases, leaving 13 bases between the germline ends. The germline gives CDR1 MNHNY, CDR2 SVGAGI (reference sequence). The CDR3 has 12 residues. Here the CDR3 reads CASRRFSDEAFF. The CDR3 nucleotides read TGTGCCAGCAGGAGGTTTTCAGACGAAGCTTTCTTT.

The chain is built from TRBV7-9 and TRBJ2-2, with D possibly TRBD1 on 6 matching bases. V was shortened by 5 bases and J by 6 bases, with 13 bases between the two germline ends. There are 14 residues in the CDR3. Germline CDR1 is SEHNR and CDR2 is FQNEAQ (reference sequence). The CDR3 sequence: CASSNLQGPGELFF. The CDR3 nucleotides are TGTGCCAGCAGCAACTTACAGGGTCCCGGGGAGCTGTTTTTT.

This clonotype was seen ten or more times. This chain links TRBV7-9 with TRBJ1-1; 8 bases line up with TRBD1. The V segment lost 5 bases and the J segment 5 bases; nucleotides outside the gene matches: 4. Germline V CDR1 and CDR2: SEHNR, FQNEAQ (reference sequence). This CDR3 region has 13 residues. CDR3 DNA sequence: TGTGCCAGCAGCGTGGACAGGGTTACTGAAGCTTTCTTT. Translation: CASSVDRVTEAFF.

J is TRBJ2-1 and V is TRBV3-1; perhaps D is TRBD1 or TRBD2 (5 bases each). The germline V and J ends were trimmed by 3 bases and 2 bases, with 8 bases remaining between them. The germline gives CDR1 LGHDT, CDR2 YNNKEL (reference sequence). CDR3 size: 14 residues. CDR3 nucleotide sequence: TGTGCCAGCAGCCACGGGGCCGCCTACAATGAGCAGTTCTTC. Translating gives CASSHGAAYNEQFF.

This clonotype appeared many times. The chain is built from TRBV20-1 and TRBJ1-5; 9 bases agree with TRBD1. CDR1 is DFQATT and CDR2 is SNEGSKA in the germline V gene (reference sequence). J lost 4 bases, V lost 0 bases, and 1 base had no gene match. The CDR3 covers 14 residues. The CDR3 sequence is CSARDGTGNQPQHF. The CDR3 DNA reads TGCAGTGCTAGAGATGGGACAGGGAATCAGCCCCAGCATTTT.

In this sample, this clonotype turned up many times. V usage is TRBV7-9 and J usage is TRBJ2-7; no firm D call. From germline, CDR1 is SEHNR and CDR2 FQNEAQ (reference sequence). CDR3 length: 14 amino acids. Trimming stripped 0 bases from V and 3 bases from J, with 9 bases between. The DNA for the CDR3 is TGTGCCAGCAGCTTAGCGGGGATTCTCTACGAGCAGTACTTC. Encoded protein: CASSLAGILYEQYF.

This clonotype was counted ten times or more. Written as DNA, the CDR3 is TGTGCCAGCAGCTTACTACAGGGGCACCTTGAGCAGTTCTTC. It encodes CASSLLQGHLEQFF. V usage is TRBV7-8 and J usage is TRBJ2-1; 7 bases are shared with TRBD1. The CDR3 runs 14 residues. The trim removed 2 bases at V and 9 bases at J, leaving 7 bases unmatched. Germline CDR1 is SGHVS and CDR2 is FQNEAQ.

This clonotype was counted at least ten times. J is TRBJ2-7 and V is TRBV9, with D possibly TRBD1 on 6 matching bases. CDR1 is SGDLS and CDR2 is YYNGEE in the germline V gene. Trimming removed 3 bases at V and 4 bases at J, with 17 bases between. This CDR3 contains 15 residues. DNA for the CDR3: TGTGCCAGCAGCGACCCAGGGGATGACCTTTACGAGCAGTACTTC. Its protein is CASSDPGDDLYEQYF.

Many counts were recorded for this clonotype. The J gene is TRBJ1-1, the V gene TRBV12-5, with 8 bases identical to TRBD1. V shed 1 base and J 1 base; nucleotides not matched to a gene: 5. Per germline, CDR1 LGHNT and CDR2 FRNRAP. CDR3 length: 16 amino acids. The CDR3 loop is CASGLETGQGNTEAFF. CDR3 sequence (DNA): TGTGCTAGTGGTTTGGAAACAGGACAGGGGAACACTGAAGCTTTCTTT.

This clonotype was seen ten or more times. The chain has TRBV5-4 and TRBJ2-1, with D tentatively TRBD2 (6 bases). The V and J ends lost 5 bases and 4 bases respectively, with 13 bases between them. The CDR3 has 14 residues. The germline gives CDR1 SGHNT, CDR2 YYREEE (reference sequence). This CDR3 reads CASSSSGVYNEQFF. For the CDR3, the DNA is TGTGCCAGCAGTTCATCGGGAGTTTACAATGAGCAGTTCTTC.

V and J are TRBV29-1 and TRBJ1-6; weak D call: TRBD1 (5 bases). The CDR3 consists of 12 residues. The ends were cut back, 8 bases at V and 14 bases at J, with 19 bases in the middle. Germline V gene sequence: CDR1 SQVTM, CDR2 ANQGSEA. CDR3 nucleotides: TGCAGCTTTTCGGGGGAGGATCTCGCCCTCCACTTT. This sequence encodes CSFSGEDLALHF.

This clonotype appeared a few times. The chain joins TRBV5-8 to TRBJ1-5, with D uncertain. V was cut by 1 base and J by 0 bases, with 5 bases left in between. Germline V lookup: CDR1 SGHTS, CDR2 YDEGEE. The CDR3 runs 14 residues. The CDR3 sequence is CASSLTHSNQPQHF. CDR3 DNA sequence: TGTGCCAGCAGCTTGACTCATAGCAATCAGCCCCAGCATTTT.

This clonotype was found many times. The chain uses TRBV29-1 and TRBJ1-1; perhaps TRBD1 as D (5 bases). This CDR3 region has 12 residues. Germline-derived CDR1 and CDR2 are SQVTM and ANQGSEA. CDR3 sequence: CSTNLGHTEAFF. In nucleotides, the CDR3 is TGCAGTACAAATCTGGGACACACTGAAGCTTTCTTT. Variable domain in full (rest from reference TRBV29-1 and TRBJ1-1): SAVISQKPSRDICQRGTSLTIQCQVDSQVTMMFWYRQQPGQSLTLIATANQGSEATYESGFVIDKFPISRPNLTFSTLTVSNMSPEDSSIYLCSTNLGHTEAFFGQGTRLTVV.